The clone carrying this T cell receptor (beta chain) is judged medium-sized (0.01 to 0.1%). Its antigen is currently unknown. This may come from a read error, since a much larger clone is one base off. This sample was included in a study of metastatic and nonmetastatic thyroid tumors. Thyroid surgery was performed in patients who had received no treatment beforehand. CDR1 is MDHEN and CDR2 is SYDVKM in the germline V gene. The CDR3 totals 15 residues. TCRdb re-called the PCR reads via MiXCR. The table includes about 4,100 clones, under 45% detected once. Points from the study as a whole: As reported, TCR beta diversity in blood and tumor was significantly higher in malignant thyroid tumors than in benign nodules.

Material for sequencing was adjacent normal tissue. The chain employs TRBV28 and TRBJ2-2, with D possibly matching TRBD1 (6 bases). The receptor's source is a male donor with papillary thyroid cancer or a benign thyroid nodule (not recorded which). Some clones in this sample may be carry-over from other donors' samples. CDR3: CASSFGGQSSRELLF. The CDR3 DNA reads as TGTGCCAGCAGTTTTGGAGGACAGTCCTCAAGGGAGCTGCTTTTT.